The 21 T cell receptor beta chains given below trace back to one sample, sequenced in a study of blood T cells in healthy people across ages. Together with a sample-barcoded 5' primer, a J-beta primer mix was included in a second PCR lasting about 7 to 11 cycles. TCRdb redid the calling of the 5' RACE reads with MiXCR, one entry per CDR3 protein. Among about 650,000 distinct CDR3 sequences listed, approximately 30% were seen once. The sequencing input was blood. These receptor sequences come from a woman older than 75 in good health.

This chain's CDR3 is CSAFSRDRNTDTQYF. The CDR3 DNA sequence: TGCAGTGCCTTCTCCCGGGACAGAAACACAGATACGCAGTATTTT. The V call is TRBV20-1, the J call TRBJ2-3; 7 positions agree with TRBD1. The V and J ends lost 6 bases and 2 bases, in that order; junction bases with no gene match: 11. This CDR3 spans 15 amino acids. Germline V gene lookup returns CDR1 DFQATT and CDR2 SNEGSKA (reference sequence).

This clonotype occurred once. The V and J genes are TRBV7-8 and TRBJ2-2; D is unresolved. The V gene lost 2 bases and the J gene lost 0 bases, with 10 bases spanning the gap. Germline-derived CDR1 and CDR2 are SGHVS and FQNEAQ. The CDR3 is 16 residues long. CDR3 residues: CASSLLGLPNTGELFF. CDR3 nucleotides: TGTGCCAGCAGCTTATTAGGGCTACCGAACACCGGGGAGCTGTTTTTT.

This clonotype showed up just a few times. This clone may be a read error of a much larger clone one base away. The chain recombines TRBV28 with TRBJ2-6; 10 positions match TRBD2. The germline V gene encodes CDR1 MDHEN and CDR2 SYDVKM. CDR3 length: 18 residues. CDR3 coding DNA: TGTGCCAGCAGCCCGCCTAGCGGGGGCCTCTCTGGGGCCGACGTCCTGACTTTC. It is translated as CASSPPSGGLSGADVLTF.

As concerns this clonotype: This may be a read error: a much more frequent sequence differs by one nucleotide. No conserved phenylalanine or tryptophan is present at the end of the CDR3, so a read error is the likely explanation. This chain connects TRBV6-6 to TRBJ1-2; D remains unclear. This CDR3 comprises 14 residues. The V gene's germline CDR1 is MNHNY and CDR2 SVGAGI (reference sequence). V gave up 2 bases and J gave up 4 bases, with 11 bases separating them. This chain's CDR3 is CASSYHERSYGYTC. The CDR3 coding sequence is TGTGCCAGCAGTTACCACGAACGGTCCTATGGCTACACCTGC.

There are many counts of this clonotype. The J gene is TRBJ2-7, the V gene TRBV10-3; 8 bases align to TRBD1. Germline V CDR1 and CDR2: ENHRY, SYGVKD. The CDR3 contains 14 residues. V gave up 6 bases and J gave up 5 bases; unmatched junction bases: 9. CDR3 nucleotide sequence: TGTGCCATCAGGGGAGACAGGGGCCTACACGAGCAGTACTTC. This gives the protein CAIRGDRGLHEQYF.

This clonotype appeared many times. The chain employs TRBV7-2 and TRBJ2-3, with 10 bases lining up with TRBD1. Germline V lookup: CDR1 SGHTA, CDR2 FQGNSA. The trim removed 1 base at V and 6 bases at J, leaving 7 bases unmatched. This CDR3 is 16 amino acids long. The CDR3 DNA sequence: TGTGCCAGCAGCTTAGATCCGGGACAGGGGAGGGATACGCAGTATTTT. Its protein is CASSLDPGQGRDTQYF. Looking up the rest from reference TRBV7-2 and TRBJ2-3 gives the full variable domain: GAGVSQSPSNKVTEKGKDVELRCDPISGHTALYWYRQSLGQGLEFLIYFQGNSAPDKSGLPSDRFSAERTGGSVSTLTIQRTQQEDSAVYLCASSLDPGQGRDTQYFGPGTRLTVL.

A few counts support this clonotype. CDR3 in DNA: TGCGCCAGCAGCTTAGGGGAGGGAAGGAACACTGAAGCTTTCTTT. It yields the protein CASSLGEGRNTEAFF. V is TRBV5-1 and J is TRBJ1-1, with a tentative D call TRBD1 (5 bases). The CDR3 has 15 amino acids. V gave up 2 bases and J gave up 1 base, with 12 bases separating them. Germline V gives CDR1 SGHRS, CDR2 YFSETQ. The variable domain in full, completed from reference TRBV5-1 and TRBJ1-1, reads KAGVTQTPRYLIKTRGQQVTLSCSPISGHRSVSWYQQTPGQGLQFLFEYFSETQRNKGNFPGRFSGRQFSNSRSEMNVSTLELGDSALYLCASSLGEGRNTEAFFGQGTRLTVV.

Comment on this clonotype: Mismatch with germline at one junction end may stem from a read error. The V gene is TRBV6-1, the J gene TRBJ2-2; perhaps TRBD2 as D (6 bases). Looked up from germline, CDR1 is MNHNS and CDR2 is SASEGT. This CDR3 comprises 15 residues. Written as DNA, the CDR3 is TGTGCCAGCAGAGGCCCGGGAGCTTTCACCGGGGTGCTGTTTTTT. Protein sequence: CASRGPGAFTGVLFF.

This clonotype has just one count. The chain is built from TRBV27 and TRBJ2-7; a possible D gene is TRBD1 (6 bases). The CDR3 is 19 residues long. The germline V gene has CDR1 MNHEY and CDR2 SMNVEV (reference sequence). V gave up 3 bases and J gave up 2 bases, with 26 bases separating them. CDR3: CASSFSPLGIGQRPYEQYF. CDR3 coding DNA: TGTGCCAGCAGTTTCTCCCCCCTCGGTATAGGACAGAGGCCCTACGAGCAGTACTTC.

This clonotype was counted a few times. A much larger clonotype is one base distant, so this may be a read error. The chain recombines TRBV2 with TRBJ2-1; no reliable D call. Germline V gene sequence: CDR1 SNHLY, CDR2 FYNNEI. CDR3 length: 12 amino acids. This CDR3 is CTSSDRGHEQFF. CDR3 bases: TGTACCAGCAGTGATAGAGGCCATGAGCAGTTCTTC. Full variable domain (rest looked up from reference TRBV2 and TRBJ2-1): EPEVTQTPSHQVTQMGQEVILRCVPISNHLYFYWYRQILGQKVEFLVSFYNNEISEKSEIFDDQFSVERPDGSNFTLKIRSTKLEDSAMYFCTSSDRGHEQFFGPGTRLTVL.

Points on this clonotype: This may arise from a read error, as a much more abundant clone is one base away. The CDR3 reads CSARGALTLPGNQPQHF. The DNA of the CDR3 is TGCAGTGCTAGAGGCGCGTTGACCCTTCCCGGGAATCAGCCCCAGCATTTT. The chain couples TRBV20-1 to TRBJ1-5; no clear D gene. Trimming took off 1 base at V and 4 bases at J, with 20 bases between the two ends. Germline loops: CDR1 DFQATT, CDR2 SNEGSKA (reference sequence). The CDR3 length is 17 residues.

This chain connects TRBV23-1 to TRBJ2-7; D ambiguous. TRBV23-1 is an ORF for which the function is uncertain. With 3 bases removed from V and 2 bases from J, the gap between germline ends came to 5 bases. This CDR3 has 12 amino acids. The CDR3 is CASSHETYEQYF. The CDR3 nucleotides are TGCGCCAGCAGTCATGAGACCTACGAGCAGTACTTC.

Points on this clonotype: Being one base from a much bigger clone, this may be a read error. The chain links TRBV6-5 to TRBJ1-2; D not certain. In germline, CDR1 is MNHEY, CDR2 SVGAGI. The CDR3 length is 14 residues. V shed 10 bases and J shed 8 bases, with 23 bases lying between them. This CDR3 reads CANKGFVAAGGYTF. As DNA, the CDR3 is TGTGCCAACAAAGGCTTCGTGGCAGCGGGGGGCTACACCTTC.

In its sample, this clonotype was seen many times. CDR3 nucleotide sequence: TGTGCCAGCAGTTACTCTGGCGGTCAGGACTACGAGCAGTACTTC. It encodes CASSYSGGQDYEQYF. The chain uses TRBV6-5 and TRBJ2-7; D unclear. Looked up from germline, CDR1 is MNHEY and CDR2 is SVGAGI. This CDR3 region has 15 residues. V dropped 0 bases and J dropped 3 bases, with 12 bases sitting between them.

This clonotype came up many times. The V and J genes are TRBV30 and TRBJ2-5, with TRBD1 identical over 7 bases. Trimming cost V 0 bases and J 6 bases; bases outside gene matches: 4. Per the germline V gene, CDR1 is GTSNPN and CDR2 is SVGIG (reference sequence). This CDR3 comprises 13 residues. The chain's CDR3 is CAWSVGGGKTQYF. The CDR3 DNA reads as TGTGCCTGGAGTGTAGGGGGCGGAAAGACCCAGTACTTC.

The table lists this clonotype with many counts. CDR3 in DNA: TGTGCCAGCTCAACGGCGGGTAGCCCTATCTCCTACGAGCAGTACTTC. Amino acids: CASSTAGSPISYEQYF. This sequence joins TRBV5-8 and TRBJ2-7; the D gene is possibly TRBD2 (5 bases). V was cut by 7 bases and J by 0 bases, with 20 bases left in between. There are 16 residues in the CDR3. Germline V lookup: CDR1 SGHTS, CDR2 YDEGEE.

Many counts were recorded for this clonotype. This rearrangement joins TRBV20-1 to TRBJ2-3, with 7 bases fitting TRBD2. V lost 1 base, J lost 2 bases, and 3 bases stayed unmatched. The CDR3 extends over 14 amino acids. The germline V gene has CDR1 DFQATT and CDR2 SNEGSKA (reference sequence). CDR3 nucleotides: TGCAGTGCTAGAGGGGCGGGGGTCACAGATACGCAGTATTTT. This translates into CSARGAGVTDTQYF.

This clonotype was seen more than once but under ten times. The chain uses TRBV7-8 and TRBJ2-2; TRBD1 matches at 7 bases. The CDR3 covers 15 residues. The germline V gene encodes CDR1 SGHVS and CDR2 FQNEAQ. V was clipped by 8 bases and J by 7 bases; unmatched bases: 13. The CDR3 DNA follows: TGTGCCAGCGGCCCGAGGACAGGAATGGGCGGGGAGCTGTTTTTT. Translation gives CASGPRTGMGGELFF.

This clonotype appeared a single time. CDR3 DNA: TGTGCCAGCAGCCAAGGTTTAGCTGGGGAGCTGTTTTTT. Translated: CASSQGLAGELFF. The chain couples TRBV14 to TRBJ2-2; D remains ambiguous. The CDR3 is made up of 13 amino acids. V was shortened by 1 base and J by 8 bases, with 8 bases between the two germline ends. The germline V gene encodes CDR1 SGHDN and CDR2 FVKESK.

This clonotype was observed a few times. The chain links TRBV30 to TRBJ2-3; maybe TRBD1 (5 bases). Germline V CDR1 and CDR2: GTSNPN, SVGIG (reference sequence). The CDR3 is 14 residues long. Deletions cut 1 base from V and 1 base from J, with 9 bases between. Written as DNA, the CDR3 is TGTGCCTGGAGTGGGGGCCATCGCACAGATACGCAGTATTTT. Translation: CAWSGGHRTDTQYF.

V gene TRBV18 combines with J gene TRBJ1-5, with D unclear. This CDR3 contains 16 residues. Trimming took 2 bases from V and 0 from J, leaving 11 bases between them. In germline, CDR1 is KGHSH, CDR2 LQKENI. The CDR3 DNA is TGTGCCAGCTCACCATTAGGCAGCCATAGCAATCAGCCCCAGCATTTT. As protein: CASSPLGSHSNQPQHF. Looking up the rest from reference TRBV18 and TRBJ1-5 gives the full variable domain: NAGVMQNPRHLVRRRGQEARLRCSPMKGHSHVYWYRQLPEEGLKFMVYLQKENIIDESGMPKERFSAEFPKEGPSILRIQQVVRGDSAAYFCASSPLGSHSNQPQHFGDGTRLSIL.